The 6 T cell receptor beta chains reported below all come from one sample, sequenced in a study of technical replicates of blood from four donors. The assay was immunoSEQ multiplex PCR, and TCRdb's table has in-frame clones only and misses some. The table lists 65,000 to 90,000 clones, 93% of them singletons. The sequenced sample consisted of T cells isolated from PBMCs. The receptor source for this set is a human donor in good health.

The rearrangement joins TRBV5-1 to TRBJ1-1, with a tentative D call TRBD1 (5 bases). Germline CDR1 and CDR2: SGHRS and YFSETQ. The germline V and J ends were trimmed by 0 bases and 3 bases, with 6 bases remaining between them. The CDR3 is made up of 13 amino acids. The CDR3 here is CASSLGQYTEAFF. The CDR3 nucleotides are TGCGCCAGCAGCTTGGGACAGTACACTGAAGCTTTCTTT.

The chain is built from TRBV2 and TRBJ1-2; D gene unclear. Trimming stripped 3 bases from V and 3 bases from J, with 20 bases between. The CDR3 extends over 17 amino acids. Germline V gives CDR1 SNHLY, CDR2 FYNNEI. This chain's CDR3 is CASSDNYWASLDYGYTF. The CDR3 nucleotides are TGTGCCAGCAGTGACAATTATTGGGCCTCCCTGGACTATGGCTACACCTTC.

The chain couples TRBV5-6 to TRBJ1-1, with 7 bases that match TRBD1. The V gene end was trimmed by 0 bases and the J gene end by 3 bases; junction bases not matched to a gene: 2. This CDR3 spans 14 amino acids. In germline, CDR1 is SGHDT, CDR2 YYEEEE. This CDR3 reads CASSLVTGYTEAFF. In DNA form, the CDR3 reads TGTGCCAGCAGCTTGGTGACAGGGTACACTGAAGCTTTCTTT.

The J gene is TRBJ2-2, the V gene TRBV7-2; 7 nucleotides align to TRBD1. The germline V gene has CDR1 SGHTA and CDR2 FQGNSA. V gave up 1 base and J gave up 3 bases; unmatched junction bases: 8. This CDR3 contains 17 residues. CDR3 protein: CASSLVGGRVDTGELFF. CDR3 coding DNA: TGTGCCAGCAGCTTAGTAGGGGGCAGGGTGGACACCGGGGAGCTGTTTTTT. The variable domain in full, with the rest retrieved from reference TRBV7-2 and TRBJ2-2, is GAGVSQSPSNKVTEKGKDVELRCDPISGHTALYWYRQSLGQGLEFLIYFQGNSAPDKSGLPSDRFSAERTGGSVSTLTIQRTQQEDSAVYLCASSLVGGRVDTGELFFGEGSRLTVL.

CDR3 region: CASSAQGSSYEQYF. The CDR3 DNA reads as TGCGCCAGCAGTGCACAGGGGTCCTCCTACGAGCAGTACTTC. The chain links TRBV10-1 to TRBJ2-7; 7 nucleotides agree with TRBD1. Germline V gene data show CDR1 as WNHNN and CDR2 as SYGVQD (reference sequence). V shed 4 bases, J shed 0 bases, and the junction held 3 bases outside the gene matches. The length of the CDR3 is 14 residues.

The V call is TRBV13, the J call TRBJ1-2; 7 nucleotides match TRBD1. V dropped 4 bases and J dropped 7; count of bases not matched to a gene: 12. CDR3 size: 15 residues. Germline CDR1 and CDR2: PRHDT and FYEKMQ (reference sequence). The CDR3, as DNA: TGTGCCAGCAGCTCCTGGACAGGAGGGGAGGTTGGCTACACCTTC. This gives the protein CASSSWTGGEVGYTF.